Given below is one T cell receptor beta chain in context. The antigen is undetermined. CDR3 length: 13 amino acids. Germline CDR1 reads SQVTM; CDR2 reads ANQGSEA. Trimming took 4 bases from V and 0 from J, leaving 10 bases between them. This record comes from a study of T cells in Graves' hyperthyroidism and ophthalmopathy. Study-level points and caveats: A model of 13 V-J features distinguished ophthalmopathy from stable hyperthyroidism. Model predictions of ophthalmopathy came a median about six months before onset.

RNA transcripts yielded amplified TCR beta CDR3 regions. A set of HTBI primers served as the primers for a first-round RT-PCR of the TCR CDR3. Each CDR3 protein gets one entry after TCRdb re-called the multiplex PCR reads with MiXCR. Of roughly 500,000 distinct CDR3 sequences listed, around 42% were seen once; the top ten hold around 20%. The rearrangement links TRBV29-1 to TRBJ2-7; the D gene is possibly TRBD1 (6 bases). Sequencing was done on a sample of peripheral blood or thyroid tissue (not recorded which). This TCR came from an adult woman with Graves' disease, either hyperthyroidism or ophthalmopathy (not recorded which). This chain's CDR3 is CSVGGGVSYEQYF. The CDR3 bases are TGCAGCGTTGGAGGGGGTGTCTCCTACGAGCAGTACTTC.